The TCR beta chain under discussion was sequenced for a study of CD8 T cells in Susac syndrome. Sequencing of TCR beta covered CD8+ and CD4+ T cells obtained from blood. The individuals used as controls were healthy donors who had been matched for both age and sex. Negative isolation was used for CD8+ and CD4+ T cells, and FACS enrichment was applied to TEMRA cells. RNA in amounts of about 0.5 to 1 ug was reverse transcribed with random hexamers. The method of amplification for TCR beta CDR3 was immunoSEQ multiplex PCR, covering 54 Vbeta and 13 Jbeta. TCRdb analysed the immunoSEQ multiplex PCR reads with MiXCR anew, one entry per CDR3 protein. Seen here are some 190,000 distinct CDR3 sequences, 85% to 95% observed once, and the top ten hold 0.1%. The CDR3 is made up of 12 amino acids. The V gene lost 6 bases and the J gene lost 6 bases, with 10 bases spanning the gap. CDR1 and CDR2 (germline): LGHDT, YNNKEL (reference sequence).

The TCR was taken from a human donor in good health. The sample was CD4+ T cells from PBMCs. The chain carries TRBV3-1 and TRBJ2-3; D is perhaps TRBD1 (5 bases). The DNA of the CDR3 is TGTGCCAGCAGGACAGCTACGGATACGCAGTATTTT. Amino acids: CASRTATDTQYF.